Sequencing of this T cell receptor (beta chain) was carried out in a study of blood T cell repertoires in COVID-19. Original handling: Using reference gene primer amplification, nucleated cell counts were estimated. The data were produced by immunoSEQ multiplex PCR, yet TCRdb's version contains in-frame clones alone and is incomplete. The V and J calls and clone size come from that table; D and trimming were worked out from the DNA. The sample includes about 200,000 clones, approximately 83% of them seen just once. The CDR3 is made up of 17 amino acids. V shed 5 bases and J shed 5 bases, with 22 bases lying between them. Germline CDR1 and CDR2: SGHTA and FQGNSA.

V and J are TRBV7-2 and TRBJ2-1; D is ambiguous. The clonotype was recovered from a woman in her 40s with active or convalescent COVID-19. Sequenced: peripheral blood. The DNA for the CDR3 is TGTGCCAGCAGCCACCGACGGGTCCATGGTCATAACAATGAGCAGTTCTTC. Translation gives CASSHRRVHGHNNEQFF.